Below, 28 T cell receptor beta chains from the same sample are listed, as sequenced in a study of T cells after yellow fever vaccination. Using its own MiXCR run on the 5' RACE reads, TCRdb lists one record per CDR3 protein. Of about 310,000 distinct CDR3 sequences listed, roughly 3.5% were seen once; the top ten hold 20% to 30%. The material sequenced was PBMCs, taken on the day of the yellow fever booster vaccination. These receptors all stem from a man aged 18-30 years who received the YFV17D yellow fever vaccine.

This clonotype turned up a few times. The CDR3 here is CASSQGAAMNTGELFF. As DNA, the CDR3 is TGTGCCAGCAGCCAGGGAGCAGCGATGAACACCGGGGAGCTGTTTTTT. The rearrangement links TRBV3-1 to TRBJ2-2, with TRBD2 as a possible D gene (5 bases). V lost 3 bases and J 1 base, leaving 12 bases between the germline ends. CDR3 length: 16 residues. Germline lookup yields CDR1 LGHDT and CDR2 YNNKEL (reference sequence).

This chain joins TRBV18 and TRBJ1-5; D is uncertain. V lost 5 bases to trimming and J lost 1 base, with 6 bases between them. This CDR3 is built from 13 residues. Germline values: CDR1 KGHSH, CDR2 LQKENI. CDR3 coding DNA: TGTGCCAGCTCAGGCGAGAGCAATCAGCCCCAGCATTTT. This encodes CASSGESNQPQHF.

This clonotype was detected many times. The chain combines TRBV7-9 with TRBJ2-5, with 7 positions matching TRBD1. Trimming at V came to 2 bases and at J to 5 bases, leaving 11 bases not matched to a gene. Germline CDR1 is SEHNR and CDR2 is FQNEAQ (reference sequence). The CDR3 is made up of 16 amino acids. The CDR3 DNA reads TGTGCCAGCAGCTTATTAAGGGATCTAGGGGGCGAGACCCAGTACTTC. Protein product: CASSLLRDLGGETQYF.

This clonotype was seen repeatedly, ten times or more. This chain links TRBV29-1 with TRBJ1-4; D not certain. V lost 6 bases to trimming and J lost 2 bases, with 4 bases between them. The length of the CDR3 is 11 residues. Germline lookup yields CDR1 SQVTM and CDR2 ANQGSEA. The CDR3 loop reads CSVGTNEKLFF. The DNA of the CDR3 is TGCAGCGTGGGGACTAATGAAAAACTGTTTTTT.

This clonotype was counted ten times or more. This sequence joins TRBV12-3 or TRBV12-4 and TRBJ2-1; D may be TRBD1 (5 bases). Deletions cut 2 bases from V and 7 bases from J, with 12 bases between. The CDR3 is 14 residues long. Here the CDR3 DNA reads TGTGCCAGCAGTTTACCCCAGGGTGCGAATGAGCAGTTCTTC. This translates into CASSLPQGANEQFF.

Many counts were recorded for this clonotype. The chain joins TRBV3-1 to TRBJ2-3; D not certain. This CDR3 has 14 amino acids. V lost 0 bases to trimming and J lost 3 bases, with 7 bases between them. Germline-derived CDR1 and CDR2 are LGHDT and YNNKEL (reference sequence). CDR3 sequence: CASSQDGGTDTQYF. The CDR3 DNA sequence: TGTGCCAGCAGCCAAGACGGCGGAACAGATACGCAGTATTTT.

The chain couples TRBV3-1 to TRBJ1-5; D is unclear. The CDR3 length is 12 residues. V was clipped by 1 base and J by 12 bases, with 10 bases between them. Germline CDR1 LGHDT, CDR2 YNNKEL (reference sequence). This CDR3 reads CASSQGLGVQHF. The DNA of the CDR3 is TGTGCCAGCAGCCAAGGGCTAGGAGTCCAGCATTTT.

This clonotype was observed a few times. CDR3 sequence: CASSIDIGGETQYF. In DNA, the CDR3 is TGTGCCAGCAGCATAGACATAGGGGGAGAGACCCAGTACTTC. V and J are TRBV5-4 and TRBJ2-5; D is possibly TRBD1 (6 bases). The V gene's germline CDR1 is SGHNT and CDR2 YYREEE (reference sequence). The CDR3 has 14 amino acids. Trimming left V 4 bases short and J 4 bases short, with 14 bases between.

In this sample, this clonotype turned up many times. The chain combines TRBV9 with TRBJ2-3, with D possibly matching TRBD2 (6 bases). Per germline, CDR1 SGDLS and CDR2 YYNGEE. The germline V and J ends were trimmed by 3 bases and 4 bases, with 9 bases remaining between them. There are 13 residues in the CDR3. The CDR3 coding sequence is TGTGCCAGCAGCGAAACGGGGGCAGATACGCAGTATTTT. Translation gives CASSETGADTQYF.

This clonotype was picked up many times. V gene TRBV5-8 combines with J gene TRBJ2-3; possible D gene TRBD2, 6 bases. V dropped 6 bases and J dropped 0 bases, with 17 bases sitting between them. The CDR3 extends over 16 amino acids. Germline CDR1 reads SGHTS; CDR2 reads YDEGEE. The DNA for the CDR3 is TGTGCCAGCAAATCCCCCATTGGGGGGAGCACAGATACGCAGTATTTT. It yields the protein CASKSPIGGSTDTQYF.

This clonotype showed up just a few times. The rearrangement joins TRBV20-1 to TRBJ1-4, with D unresolved. Per the germline V gene, CDR1 is DFQATT and CDR2 is SNEGSKA (reference sequence). The CDR3 has 12 amino acids. Deletions cut 3 bases from V and 7 bases from J, with 9 bases between. The DNA for the CDR3 is TGCAGTGCTAGCCGCTCAGCTGAAAAACTGTTTTTT. Amino acid sequence: CSASRSAEKLFF.

This clonotype was seen more than once but under ten times. The chain carries TRBV7-3 and TRBJ2-6, with D possibly TRBD1 on 6 matching bases. The CDR3 sequence is 18 residues long. V shed 5 bases and J shed 0 bases, with 17 bases lying between them. Germline V gene lookup returns CDR1 SGHTA and CDR2 FQGTGA. CDR3 nucleotides: TGTGCCAGCAGCCCCGTCGGGGACACCCGCTCTGGGGCCAACGTCCTGACTTTC. Its protein product is CASSPVGDTRSGANVLTF.

This clonotype was found many times. For the CDR3, the DNA is TGCGCCAGCAGCTTGGAGGGGGGCACAGATACGCAGTATTTT. Residues: CASSLEGGTDTQYF. V usage is TRBV5-1 and J usage is TRBJ2-3, with D possibly being TRBD1 (6 bases). From germline, CDR1 is SGHRS and CDR2 YFSETQ. This CDR3 has 14 amino acids. V lost 0 bases and J 1 base, leaving 6 bases between the germline ends.

The rearrangement uses TRBV18 and TRBJ2-1; D perhaps matches TRBD1 (5 bases). The CDR3 consists of 16 residues. V lost 0 bases and J 8 bases, leaving 17 bases between the germline ends. Germline V gene sequence: CDR1 KGHSH, CDR2 LQKENI. The CDR3 DNA follows: TGTGCCAGCTCACCACCCTCGGCAGGGTGGAACTATGAGCAGTTCTTC. Translation gives CASSPPSAGWNYEQFF.

This clonotype was seen many times. The chain links TRBV7-9 to TRBJ1-1, with a possible D match to TRBD1 (5 bases). The germline V and J ends were trimmed by 2 bases and 8 bases, with 15 bases remaining between them. CDR3 length: 14 amino acids. Germline lookup yields CDR1 SEHNR and CDR2 FQNEAQ (reference sequence). CDR3 sequence reads: CASSLMEGFSEAFF. CDR3 coding DNA: TGTGCCAGCAGCTTAATGGAGGGGTTCTCCGAAGCTTTCTTT.

This clonotype showed up just a few times. The chain uses TRBV12-3 or TRBV12-4 and TRBJ2-7, with D uncertain. Trimming shortened V by 3 bases and J by 3 bases, and 9 bases separated the two germline ends. The CDR3 length is 13 residues. CDR3 protein: CASSFLLDYEQYF. The CDR3 DNA reads as TGTGCCAGCAGTTTTCTCCTCGACTACGAGCAGTACTTC.

The CDR3 spells CASSTGLSGYNEQFF. The CDR3 DNA sequence: TGCGCCAGCAGCACGGGACTATCGGGCTACAATGAGCAGTTCTTC. V and J are TRBV5-1 and TRBJ2-1; 7 nucleotides match TRBD2. The CDR3 is made up of 15 amino acids. The V segment lost 4 bases and the J segment 3 bases; nucleotides outside the gene matches: 7. The germline V gene has CDR1 SGHRS and CDR2 YFSETQ.

The J gene is TRBJ2-1, the V gene TRBV29-1; no clear D. Trimming stripped 8 bases from V and 2 bases from J, with 13 bases between. CDR1 and CDR2 (germline): SQVTM, ANQGSEA. The CDR3 totals 13 residues. The CDR3 loop is CSSGKGPYNEQFF. In DNA form, the CDR3 reads TGCAGCAGTGGGAAGGGCCCCTACAATGAGCAGTTCTTC.

This clonotype has at least ten counts. This chain joins TRBV4-1 and TRBJ1-4, with D possibly matching TRBD1 (5 bases). The CDR3 has 16 amino acids. Germline values: CDR1 MGHRA, CDR2 YSYEKL. V lost 2 bases and J 8 bases, leaving 18 bases between the germline ends. CDR3: CASSQPLTGTREKLFF. Written as DNA, the CDR3 is TGCGCCAGCAGCCAACCCCTGACGGGGACTAGGGAAAAACTGTTTTTT.

This clonotype has more than one count but fewer than ten. J is TRBJ2-7 and V is TRBV21-1; TRBD1, the table's D call, lacks a check against the DNA. TRBV21-1 counts as a pseudogene. The CDR3 consists of 15 residues. CDR3 nucleotides: TGTGCCAGCAGCAAAGGTTCGGGGGCAGCCTACGAGCAGTACTTC. This sequence encodes CASSKGSGAAYEQYF.

This clonotype was detected only a few times. The chain joins TRBV5-1 to TRBJ2-1; 7 positions agree with TRBD2. Germline V gene sequence: CDR1 SGHRS, CDR2 YFSETQ. V lost 1 base, J lost 5 bases, and 6 bases stayed unmatched. The CDR3 is made up of 15 amino acids. The CDR3 DNA sequence: TGCGCCAGCAGCTTGCCGCGGGGGAGTGACAATGAGCAGTTCTTC. Encoded protein: CASSLPRGSDNEQFF.

The rearrangement links TRBV4-1 to TRBJ1-4, with D hard to call. This CDR3 region has 17 residues. Trimming shortened V by 2 bases and J by 0 bases, and 13 bases separated the two germline ends. The germline gives CDR1 MGHRA, CDR2 YSYEKL. This CDR3 is CASSQWVPVSTNEKLFF. CDR3 nucleotide sequence: TGCGCCAGCAGCCAATGGGTGCCAGTATCAACTAATGAAAAACTGTTTTTT.

This clonotype has at least ten counts. This chain uses TRBV7-2 with TRBJ2-5; possible D gene TRBD1, 6 bases. The germline V gene encodes CDR1 SGHTA and CDR2 FQGNSA. CDR3 size: 10 residues. V gave up 5 bases and J gave up 10 bases, with 8 bases separating them. CDR3 sequence: CASSLGGQYF. CDR3 bases: TGTGCCAGCAGCCTAGGGGGCCAGTACTTC.

This clonotype came up many times. V and J are TRBV5-1 and TRBJ2-7; maybe TRBD1 (6 bases). Germline lookup yields CDR1 SGHRS and CDR2 YFSETQ. V lost 4 bases to trimming and J lost 0 bases, with 20 bases between them. The CDR3 length is 17 residues. Written as DNA, the CDR3 is TGCGCCAGCAGCCCGGGTGGTCACAGGGCTAGCTCCTACGAGCAGTACGTC. Encoded protein: CASSPGGHRASSYEQYV.

This clonotype appeared many times. The genes are TRBV19 and TRBJ2-4, with a possible D match to TRBD2 (5 bases). Germline V gene sequence: CDR1 LNHDA, CDR2 SQIVND (reference sequence). This CDR3 has 15 residues. V lost 2 bases and J 7 bases, leaving 15 bases between the germline ends. CDR3 sequence (DNA): TGTGCCAGTAGTATACTCGGCTTCCCGGGGAACATTCAGTACTTC. It codes for CASSILGFPGNIQYF.

The DNA for the CDR3 is TGTGCCAGCCCTGCTACAGAGCGGGGAGGGGAGCAGTACGTC. Encoded protein: CASPATERGGEQYV. V usage is TRBV7-9 and J usage is TRBJ2-7, with 7 positions matching TRBD2. The CDR3 has 14 residues. CDR1 and CDR2 (germline): SEHNR, FQNEAQ (reference sequence). With V trimmed by 8 bases and J by 7 bases, 14 bases remained unmatched.

This clonotype was detected many times. This rearrangement joins TRBV4-2 to TRBJ2-7; maybe TRBD2 (5 bases). CDR1 is LGHNA, CDR2 YNFKEQ, per germline. The CDR3 has 14 residues. V lost 5 bases, J lost 0 bases, and 11 bases lay in between. The CDR3 sequence: CASSSIGDSYEQYF. CDR3 DNA: TGTGCCAGCAGCTCCATCGGGGACTCCTACGAGCAGTACTTC.

Remarks on this clonotype: A read error may explain this, as a much larger clone is one base away. The chain is built from TRBV29-1 and TRBJ2-7; no firm D call. The CDR3 sequence is 13 residues long. The V and J ends lost 0 bases and 5 bases respectively, with 11 bases between them. Germline CDR1 and CDR2: SQVTM and ANQGSEA. CDR3 DNA sequence: TGCAGCGTTGAAGATCCCGCAGTCGACGAGCAGTACTTC. This encodes CSVEDPAVDEQYF.